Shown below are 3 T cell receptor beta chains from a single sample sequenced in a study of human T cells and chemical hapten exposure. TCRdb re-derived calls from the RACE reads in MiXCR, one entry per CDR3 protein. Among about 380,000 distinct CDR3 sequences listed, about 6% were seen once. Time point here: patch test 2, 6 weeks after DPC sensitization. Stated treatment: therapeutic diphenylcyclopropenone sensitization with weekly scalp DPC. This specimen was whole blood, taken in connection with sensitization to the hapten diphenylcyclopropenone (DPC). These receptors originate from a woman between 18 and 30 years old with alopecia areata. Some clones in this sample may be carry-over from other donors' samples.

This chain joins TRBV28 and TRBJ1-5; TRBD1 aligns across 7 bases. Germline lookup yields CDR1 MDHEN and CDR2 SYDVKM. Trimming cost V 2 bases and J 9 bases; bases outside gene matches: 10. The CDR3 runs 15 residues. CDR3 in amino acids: CASSLPGGTLGPQHF. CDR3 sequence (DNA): TGTGCCAGCAGTTTACCAGGGGGGACCTTAGGGCCCCAGCATTTT.

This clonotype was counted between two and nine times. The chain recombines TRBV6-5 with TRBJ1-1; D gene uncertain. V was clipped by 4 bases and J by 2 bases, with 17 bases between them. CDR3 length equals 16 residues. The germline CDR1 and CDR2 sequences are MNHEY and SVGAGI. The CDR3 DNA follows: TGTGCCAGCAGTTCCCACAGAGGTAGAAGCAACACTGAAGCTTTCTTT. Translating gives CASSSHRGRSNTEAFF.

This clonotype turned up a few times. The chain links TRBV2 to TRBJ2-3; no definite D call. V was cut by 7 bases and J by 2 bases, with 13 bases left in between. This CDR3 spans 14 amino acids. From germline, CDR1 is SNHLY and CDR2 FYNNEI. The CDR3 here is CASIRAPSTDTQYF. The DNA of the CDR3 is TGTGCCAGCATCCGGGCCCCCTCCACAGATACGCAGTATTTT.